This T cell receptor beta chain was retrieved from a study of blood T cell repertoires in COVID-19. Study-level background: COVID-19 samples from acute and convalescent phases originated in the United States, Italy and Spain. PBMCs, B-cell-depleted T cells, or T cells were the source of the cDNA or gDNA that made up the material.

Original handling: Nucleated cell number was recorded as an estimate derived from reference gene primer amplification. The protocol was immunoSEQ multiplex PCR, while the TCRdb copy is restricted to in-frame clones and leaves out a portion. From that table come the V and J calls and clone size; the DNA was used to work out D and trimming. The sample yields approximately 100,000 clones, around 81% seen once. The material sequenced was peripheral blood. This receptor was identified in a human donor in a cohort sampled during active or convalescent COVID-19.

DNA of the CDR3: TGTGCCAGTAGTATTAGCGGATATTCAGGGGGGCAGTTCTTC. Its translation: CASSISGYSGGQFF. The chain employs TRBV19 and TRBJ2-1; D possibly corresponds to TRBD1 (7 bases). V was cut by 3 bases and J by 12 bases, with 18 bases left in between. The length of the CDR3 is 14 residues. Germline CDR1 is LNHDA and CDR2 is SQIVND (reference sequence). Filled out from reference TRBV19 and TRBJ2-1, the complete variable domain reads DGGITQSPKYLFRKEGQNVTLSCEQNLNHDAMYWYRQDPGQGLRLIYYSQIVNDFQKGDIAEGYSVSREKKESFPLTVTSAQKNPTAFYLCASSISGYSGGQFFGPGTRLTVL.